A single sample gave rise to the 16 T cell receptor beta chains below, sequenced in a study of shared clonotypes between healthy human individuals. Naive CD8 cells lacked CD45RO, underwent positive selection for CCR7 and left out terminally differentiated effector memory CD45RA+ cells. Sequencing used immunoSEQ multiplex PCR; TCRdb keeps in-frame clones, though not all of them. The sample carries about 2.1 million clones, about 92% recorded once. The sample comprised naive CD8+ T cells from PBMCs. These receptors all stem from a man younger than 30 in good health. Some clones in this sample may be carry-over from other donors' samples.

The chain is built from TRBV4-1 and TRBJ2-1; 11 bases map to TRBD2. This CDR3 comprises 15 residues. The trim removed 8 bases at V and 4 bases at J, leaving 7 bases unmatched. Germline loops: CDR1 MGHRA, CDR2 YSYEKL. CDR3 bases: TGCGCCAGCGCATCGCTAGCGGGAGGTTACAATGAGCAGTTCTTC. Protein: CASASLAGGYNEQFF.

The chain is built from TRBV6-5 and TRBJ2-2; the D is unclear. This CDR3 contains 16 residues. From germline, CDR1 is MNHEY and CDR2 SVGAGI. V lost 3 bases to trimming and J lost 5 bases, with 16 bases between them. CDR3 loop: CASSYFGPAVTGELFF. In DNA form, the CDR3 reads TGTGCCAGCAGTTATTTCGGACCTGCAGTTACCGGGGAGCTGTTTTTT.

The chain employs TRBV30 and TRBJ2-5; 8 nucleotides agree with TRBD1. The J call may be faulty, since TRBJ2-7 better matches the DNA end. Germline V CDR1 and CDR2: GTSNPN, SVGIG (reference sequence). This CDR3 is built from 14 residues. Here the CDR3 DNA reads TGTGCCTGGAGTGTACGGGACAGGAATTACGAGCAGTACTTC. Encoded protein: CAWSVRDRNYEQYF.

The V and J genes are TRBV7-3 and TRBJ2-1, with TRBD2 matching over 8 bases. V lost 4 bases and J lost 6; bases outside the gene matches: 8. Per the germline V gene, CDR1 is SGHTA and CDR2 is FQGTGA. The CDR3 is 15 residues long. For the CDR3, the DNA is TGTGCCAGCAGCTCCACCGGGACTAGACCCAATGAGCAGTTCTTC. Protein product: CASSSTGTRPNEQFF.

The chain carries TRBV9 and TRBJ2-1; TRBD2 matches 14 bases. Germline loops: CDR1 SGDLS, CDR2 YYNGEE. There are 14 residues in the CDR3. Germline trimming cut 3 bases from V and 15 bases from J; bases unmatched to any gene: 8. CDR3 loop: CASSAGTSGSSPFF. The CDR3 bases are TGTGCCAGCAGCGCCGGGACTAGCGGGAGTTCACCGTTCTTC.

The chain employs TRBV5-1 and TRBJ1-2, with D maybe TRBD1 (6 bases). The CDR3 consists of 16 residues. V was pared by 1 base and J by 5 bases, with 18 bases between. Germline CDR1 reads SGHRS; CDR2 reads YFSETQ. The chain's CDR3 is CASSLTGPVDRYGYTF. CDR3 DNA sequence: TGCGCCAGCAGCTTGACAGGGCCCGTTGATCGGTATGGCTACACCTTC.

This clone appeared once. The gene calls are TRBV27 and TRBJ1-2; TRBD1 might be the D (6 bases). Germline CDR1 and CDR2: MNHEY and SMNVEV (reference sequence). The CDR3 runs 13 residues. V was pared by 5 bases and J by 6 bases, with 13 bases between. The CDR3: CASSIQGTNGYTF. In DNA, the CDR3 is TGTGCCAGCAGTATACAGGGTACGAATGGCTACACCTTC.

The rearrangement links TRBV4-3 to TRBJ2-1, with 10 bases identical to TRBD1. The V gene end was trimmed by 6 bases and the J gene end by 8 bases; junction bases not matched to a gene: 7. The CDR3 contains 14 residues. The germline V gene encodes CDR1 LGHNA and CDR2 YSLEER. The CDR3 bases are TGCGCCAGCAGTTCTACGACAGGGGGCCATGAGCAGTTCTTC. Protein: CASSSTTGGHEQFF.

The chain is built from TRBV28 and TRBJ2-1; D is unclear. The CDR3 runs 13 residues. Trimming removed 3 bases from V and 3 bases from J, with 6 bases in between. Germline V gene sequence: CDR1 MDHEN, CDR2 SYDVKM. DNA of the CDR3: TGTGCCAGCAGTTTTACAGTCTACAATGAGCAGTTCTTC. Amino acids: CASSFTVYNEQFF.

The V and J genes are TRBV2 and TRBJ1-4; D gene unclear. The length of the CDR3 is 15 residues. Per germline, CDR1 SNHLY and CDR2 FYNNEI. Trimming shortened V by 2 bases and J by 7 bases, and 14 bases separated the two germline ends. The CDR3 region is CASSESPGRAEKLFF. Written as DNA, the CDR3 is TGTGCCAGCAGTGAAAGTCCGGGCCGGGCTGAAAAACTGTTTTTT.

For the CDR3, the DNA is TGTGCCAGCAGCTTAGGGGCGGGGCTCAATGAGCAGTTCTTC. Residues: CASSLGAGLNEQFF. The chain employs TRBV7-9 and TRBJ2-1, with D maybe TRBD2 (6 bases). The CDR3 length is 14 residues. From germline, CDR1 is SEHNR and CDR2 FQNEAQ (reference sequence). V shed 1 base and J shed 6 bases, with 10 bases lying between them.

V and J are TRBV28 and TRBJ1-5; D remains ambiguous. V was pared by 10 bases and J by 7 bases, with 14 bases between. This CDR3 is built from 12 residues. Germline V CDR1 and CDR2: MDHEN, SYDVKM. This CDR3 reads CAISRALQPQHF. CDR3 nucleotides: TGTGCCATTTCGAGGGCCCTCCAGCCCCAGCATTTT. The full variable domain, with the rest looked up from reference TRBV28 and TRBJ1-5, is DVKVTQSSRYLVKRTGEKVFLECVQDMDHENMFWYRQDPGLGLRLIYFSYDVKMKEKGDIPEGYSVSREKKERFSLILESASTNQTSMYLCAISRALQPQHFGDGTRLSIL.

The chain links TRBV2 to TRBJ2-3; unclear D gene. Germline loops: CDR1 SNHLY, CDR2 FYNNEI. CDR3 size: 15 residues. V was cut by 4 bases and J by 4 bases, with 15 bases left in between. CDR3 DNA sequence: TGTGCCAGCAGTGGCGCCCCCCGAGGAGCAGATACGCAGTATTTT. This translates into CASSGAPRGADTQYF.

The CDR3 protein is CASSLGDFGGYEQYF. The CDR3 region has the DNA TGTGCCAGCAGCTTGGGGGATTTTGGGGGTTACGAGCAGTACTTC. The chain recombines TRBV5-6 with TRBJ2-7; TRBD1 or TRBD2 may be the D gene (5 bases each). The CDR3 runs to 15 residues. Trimming stripped 0 bases from V and 4 bases from J, with 14 bases between. The germline CDR1 and CDR2 sequences are SGHDT and YYEEEE.

This chain links TRBV27 with TRBJ2-2, with 11 bases lining up with TRBD1. The germline CDR1 and CDR2 sequences are MNHEY and SMNVEV (reference sequence). CDR3 size: 14 residues. V shed 7 bases and J 6 bases; nucleotides not matched to a gene: 4. This CDR3 reads CASKPGQGAGELFF. CDR3 DNA sequence: TGTGCCAGCAAACCGGGACAGGGGGCCGGGGAGCTGTTTTTT.

This chain uses TRBV27 with TRBJ2-1; 7 bases fit TRBD1. The CDR3 is 13 amino acids. In germline, CDR1 is MNHEY, CDR2 SMNVEV (reference sequence). V was pared by 6 bases and J by 7 bases, with 6 bases of the junction left unmatched. CDR3 coding DNA: TGTGCCAGCAGGCCCTTACAGGGGAATGAGCAGTTCTTC. Residues: CASRPLQGNEQFF.